This T cell receptor (beta chain) derives from a study of T cell clonotyping in hematopoietic cell transplantation. Study overall: Recipient samples before transplant were obtained post-cytoreduction.

This sample's time point: recipient sample about 28 days before transplant, after cytoreduction. Study observations and caveats: Without cell sorting, CD4 versus CD8 contributions remain unresolved.

Germline loops: CDR1 SGHNT, CDR2 YYREEE (reference sequence). This CDR3 has 17 residues. The trim removed 4 bases at V and 4 bases at J, leaving 16 bases unmatched. A remark on this clone: Its antigen remains unidentified.

Clones were read by immunoSEQ multiplex PCR, and TCRdb kept only the in-frame ones, dropping some. The data contain around 6,000 clones, 95% to 97% of them singletons. This receptor was taken from a man aged 65 to 79 with acute myeloid leukemia. Some clones in this sample may be carry-over from other donors' samples. The J gene is TRBJ2-7, the V gene TRBV5-4, with 8 bases lining up with TRBD2. Sequenced here: peripheral blood mononuclear cells, sampled before stem cell transplant. Written as DNA, the CDR3 is TGTGCCAGCAGCGGGCCGGGACTAGGGGGAGGCAAGTACGAGCAGTACTTC. Translation gives CASSGPGLGGGKYEQYF.